Listed below are T cell receptor beta chains from one sample, sequenced in a study of PD-L1 blockade in urothelial cancer. Produced via immunoSEQ multiplex PCR; TCRdb's table is partial and in-frame only. This table has roughly 56,000 clones, 70% to 90% appearing once. This sample comprised PBMCs, obtained around atezolizumab (anti-PD-L1) treatment. Receptor source: a man in his sixties with urothelial cancer. CDR3s include the opening cysteine and the closing phenylalanine or tryptophan. D genes are given only for firm matches. Size is stated for part of the rows, as once, few or many counts, or as a class when the clone is expanded.

CASSLDRLLNTEAFF,TGCGCCAGCAGCTTGGACAGACTATTGAACACTGAAGCTTTCTTT,TRBJ1-1,-,-,TRBV5-1
CASSLQGNGYGYTF,TGTGCCAGCAGCTTACAGGGTAATGGCTATGGCTACACCTTC,TRBJ1-2,-,once,TRBV2
CASSMIPGNEKLFF,TGTGCCAGTAGTATGATTCCGGGGAATGAAAAACTGTTTTTT,TRBJ1-4,-,-,TRBV19
CASRRPGQGNTEAFF,TGTGCCAGCAGACGGCCGGGACAGGGAAACACTGAAGCTTTCTTT,TRBJ1-1,TRBD1,-,TRBV5-5
CASGDSLLGYGYTF,TGTGCCAGCGGGGACAGCCTCCTGGGCTATGGCTACACCTTC,TRBJ1-2,TRBD1,few,TRBV19
CASGETVSSYEQYF,TGCGCCAGCGGCGAGACAGTCAGCTCCTACGAGCAGTACTTC,TRBJ2-7,-,once,TRBV5-1
CASSPPGQGVTGNTIYF,TGTGCCAGCAGCCCTCCGGGACAGGGCGTTACTGGAAACACCATATATTTT,TRBJ1-3,TRBD1,-,TRBV4-2
CAWSVSGGPWNTDTQYF,TGTGCCTGGAGTGTATCTGGAGGGCCTTGGAACACAGATACGCAGTATTTT,TRBJ2-3,-,-,TRBV30
CASSDRALAGTDTQYF,TGTGCCAGCAGTGATAGAGCACTAGCGGGAACAGATACGCAGTATTTT,TRBJ2-3,TRBD2,-,TRBV2
CASSLQGVGEAFF,TGCGCCAGCAGCTTGCAGGGGGTGGGAGAAGCTTTCTTT,TRBJ1-1,TRBD1,once,TRBV5-1
CASSATSGGAYEQFF,TGTGCCAGCAGTGCGACTAGCGGGGGGGCTTATGAGCAGTTCTTC,TRBJ2-1,TRBD2,-,TRBV6-1
CASSKDITNTEAFF,TGTGCCAGCAGCAAGGACATCACGAACACTGAAGCTTTCTTT,TRBJ1-1,-,-,TRBV7-6
CASSLVGQGIKNEKLFF,TGCGCCAGCAGCTTAGTGGGACAGGGTATTAAAAATGAAAAACTGTTTTTT,TRBJ1-4,TRBD1,-,TRBV5-1
CASSGGQGSWETQYF,TGCGCCAGCAGCGGGGGACAGGGGAGCTGGGAGACCCAGTACTTC,TRBJ2-5,TRBD1,-,TRBV5-1
CASAMEAGDEKLFF,TGTGCCAGCGCGATGGAGGCCGGGGATGAAAAACTGTTTTTT,TRBJ1-4,-,-,TRBV9
CASSPRTGANYEQYF,TGTGCCAGCAGCCCGAGGACAGGGGCGAACTACGAGCAGTACTTC,TRBJ2-7,TRBD1,-,TRBV9
CASSSLTGAGAGYTF,TGTGCCAGCAGCTCCTTGACCGGGGCGGGAGCTGGCTACACCTTC,TRBJ1-2,-,once,TRBV5-5
CASSLRDLYEQYF,TGTGCCAGCAGTCTCCGGGATCTCTACGAGCAGTACTTC,TRBJ2-7,-,-,TRBV5-6
CASSLRGTSGIGSTDTQYF,TGTGCCAGTAGTCTCCGCGGGACTAGCGGGATTGGGAGCACAGATACGCAGTATTTT,TRBJ2-3,TRBD2,-,TRBV19
CASSFGGAPREAFF,TGTGCCAGCAGCTTTGGGGGGGCCCCCCGAGAAGCTTTCTTT,TRBJ1-1,-,-,TRBV5-6
CASSLRGGGAQYTQYF,TGCGCCAGCAGCTTGAGAGGTGGGGGGGCCCAATATACGCAGTATTTT,TRBJ2-3,-,-,TRBV5-1
CAWSRPTSGARDTQYF,TGTGCCTGGAGTCGACCGACTAGCGGGGCCAGAGATACGCAGTATTTT,TRBJ2-3,TRBD2,-,TRBV30
CASSLDRSYEQYF,TGTGCCAGCAGTCTGGACAGGTCCTACGAGCAGTACTTC,TRBJ2-7,TRBD1,-,TRBV2
CASRGTGAGEQYF,TGTGCCAGCAGGGGGACAGGGGCGGGCGAGCAGTACTTC,TRBJ2-7,TRBD1,-,TRBV7-2
CASSPEGTGGISGNTIYF,TGCGCCAGCAGCCCGGAGGGGACAGGGGGGATCTCTGGAAACACCATATATTTT,TRBJ1-3,TRBD1,-,TRBV5-1
CATSRGKQGNEKLFF,TGTGCCACCAGCAGAGGCAAACAGGGAAATGAAAAACTGTTTTTT,TRBJ1-4,-,-,TRBV15